A single sample is the source of the 4 T cell receptor beta chains below, sequenced in a study of T-cell reconstitution after alpha-beta-depleted transplantation in children. Preparation of the TCRbeta library used unique molecular identifiers. TCRdb analysed the PCR reads with MiXCR anew, one entry per CDR3 protein. The top ten clones hold about 4.6% of a sample with 750,000 to 950,000 distinct CDR3 sequences, around 17% of them seen once. The sample in question was PBMCs, mostly from graft donor cells, obtained 360 days after TCRalphabeta/CD19-depleted stem cell transplant. Source of these receptors: a male patient aged 5 to 17 who had a stem cell transplant for acute lymphoblastic leukemia, so the T cells may come from the graft donor.

The chain is built from TRBV12-3 or TRBV12-4 and TRBJ2-1, with TRBD2 identical over 13 bases. CDR3 size: 15 residues. With 7 bases clipped from V and 7 bases from J, the junction kept 7 bases outside the gene matches. CDR3 in amino acids: CASTLLAGGRNEQFF. The CDR3 region has the DNA TGTGCCAGCACCCTACTAGCGGGAGGGCGGAATGAGCAGTTCTTC.

The rearrangement links TRBV5-1 to TRBJ2-7, with TRBD2 matching over 9 bases. Germline V CDR1 and CDR2: SGHRS, YFSETQ. The CDR3 runs to 16 residues. The ends lost 1 base at V and 5 bases at J; junction bases unmatched: 10. CDR3 sequence reads: CASSLLVSASGNEQYF. The CDR3 region has the DNA TGCGCCAGCAGCTTGTTGGTATCCGCTAGCGGGAACGAGCAGTACTTC.

This clonotype turned up a few times. This chain connects TRBV11-2 to TRBJ2-1; no clear D. This CDR3 is 13 amino acids long. The germline V gene encodes CDR1 SGHAT and CDR2 FQNNGV. V was shortened by 2 bases and J by 6 bases, with 8 bases between the two germline ends. As DNA, the CDR3 is TGTGCCAGCAGCTTACAGGACGGCAATGAGCAGTTCTTC. Protein sequence: CASSLQDGNEQFF.

The table lists this clonotype with a few counts. The CDR3 DNA reads as TGTGCCAGCACCCATTTAGGGCAACAGGGCTTGAACACTGAAGCTTTCTTT. This codes for CASTHLGQQGLNTEAFF. This rearrangement joins TRBV12-3 or TRBV12-4 to TRBJ1-1; D may be TRBD1 (6 bases). There are 17 residues in the CDR3. V lost 7 bases, J lost 0 bases, and 21 bases lay in between.